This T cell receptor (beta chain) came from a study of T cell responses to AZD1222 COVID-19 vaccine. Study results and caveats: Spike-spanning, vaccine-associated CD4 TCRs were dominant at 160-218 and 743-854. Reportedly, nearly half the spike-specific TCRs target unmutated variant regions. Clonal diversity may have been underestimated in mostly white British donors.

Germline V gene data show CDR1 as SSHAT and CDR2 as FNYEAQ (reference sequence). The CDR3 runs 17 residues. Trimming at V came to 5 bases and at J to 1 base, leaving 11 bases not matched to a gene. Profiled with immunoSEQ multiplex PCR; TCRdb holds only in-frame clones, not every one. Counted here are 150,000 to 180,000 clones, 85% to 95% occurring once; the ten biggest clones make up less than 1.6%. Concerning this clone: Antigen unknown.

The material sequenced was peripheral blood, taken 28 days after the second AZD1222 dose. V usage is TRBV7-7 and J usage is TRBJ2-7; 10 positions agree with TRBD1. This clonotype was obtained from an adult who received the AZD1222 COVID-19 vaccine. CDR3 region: CASSLLPDRGRSYEQYF. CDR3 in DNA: TGTGCCAGCAGCCTACTACCAGACAGGGGGCGGTCCTACGAGCAGTACTTC.